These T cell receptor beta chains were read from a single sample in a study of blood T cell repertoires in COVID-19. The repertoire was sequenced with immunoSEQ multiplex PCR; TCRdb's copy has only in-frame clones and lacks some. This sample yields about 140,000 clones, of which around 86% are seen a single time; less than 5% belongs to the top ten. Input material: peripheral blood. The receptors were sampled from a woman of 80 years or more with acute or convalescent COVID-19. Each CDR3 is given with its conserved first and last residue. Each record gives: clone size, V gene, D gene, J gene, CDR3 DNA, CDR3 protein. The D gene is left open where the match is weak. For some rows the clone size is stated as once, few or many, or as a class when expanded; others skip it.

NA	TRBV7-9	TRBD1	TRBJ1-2	TGTGCCAGCAGCTTAGGGACAGGGGGCCATGGCTACACCTTC	CASSLGTGGHGYTF
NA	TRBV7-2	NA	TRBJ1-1	TGTGCCAGCAGCTTTTCTATGGTGGCGGGGATGGTAAGGACAACTGAAGCTTTCTTT	CASSFSMVAGMVRTTEAFF
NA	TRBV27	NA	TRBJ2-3	TGTGCCAGCAGTTTTCAGGGGACGGGAGGTGGCACAGATACGCAGTATTTT	CASSFQGTGGGTDTQYF
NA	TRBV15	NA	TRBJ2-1	TGTGCCACCAGCAGAGGGGGTACAGGGATAAAAAGCGAGCAGTTCTTC	CATSRGGTGIKSEQFF
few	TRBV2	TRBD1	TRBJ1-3	TGTGCCAGCAGGGACAGGGGTGCTGGAAACACCATATATTTT	CASRDRGAGNTIYF
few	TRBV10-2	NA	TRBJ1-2	TGCGCCACCTTGTCGGGGGGCGATGGATATGGCTACACCTTC	CATLSGGDGYGYTF
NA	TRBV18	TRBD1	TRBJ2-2	TGTGCCAGCTCACCACCCCTGGGACAGAGCACCGGGGAGCTGTTTTTT	CASSPPLGQSTGELFF
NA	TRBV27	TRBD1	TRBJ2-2	TGTGCCAGCAGTTCCAGGGGGCTGAACACCGGGGAGCTGTTTTTT	CASSSRGLNTGELFF
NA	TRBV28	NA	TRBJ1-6	TGTGCCAGCAGTTTATATGGCTCTACGGGTCCACCCCTCCACTTT	CASSLYGSTGPPLHF
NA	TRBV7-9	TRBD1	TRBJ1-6	TGTGCCAGCAGCTCCACAGGGGATTCACCCCTCCACTTT	CASSSTGDSPLHF